This T cell receptor (beta chain) was identified during a study of cytomegalovirus exposure and HLA in healthy donors. About the study: There were 350 to 450 genotyped donors. Of these, 81% fell in the genetic ancestry cluster associated with self-reported Caucasian donors.

13 Jbeta primers and 60 Vbeta primers were used for the PCR. Using immunoSEQ multiplex PCR, the repertoire was profiled, and TCRdb retains in-frame clones only, with some absent. The profile shows some 170,000 clones, approximately 81% of them singletons. This clone has only a few counts. This CDR3 has 15 residues. The J segment lost 5 bases and the V segment lost 6 bases, leaving 8 bases of the junction unmatched. CDR1 is SNHLY and CDR2 is FYNNEI in the germline V gene. The clonotype comes from a woman in her twenties or thirties in good health and CMV-seronegative. Specimen: PBMCs. The chain is built from TRBV2 and TRBJ2-3; 10 bases are a match to TRBD1. The CDR3 loop is CASRDGQGGVDTQYF. In DNA, the CDR3 is TGTGCCAGCAGGGATGGACAGGGGGGAGTAGATACGCAGTATTTT.